A single sample is the source of the 15 T cell receptor beta chains below, sequenced in a study of T cell responses to AZD1222 COVID-19 vaccine. The data were produced by immunoSEQ multiplex PCR, yet TCRdb's version contains in-frame clones alone and is incomplete. There are 120,000 or so clones in the sample; roughly 90% occur only once, and 1.6% lies in the top ten. The specimen comprised peripheral blood, sampled on day 0 of AZD1222 vaccination. Receptors were obtained from an adult in good health.

The chain recombines TRBV15 with TRBJ2-7, with D possibly TRBD1 on 6 matching bases. Germline lookup yields CDR1 LNHNV and CDR2 YYDKDF (reference sequence). The V and J ends lost 4 bases and 2 bases respectively, with 12 bases between them. This CDR3 comprises 14 residues. CDR3 sequence (DNA): TGTGCCACCAGCACCTGGGACAACACCTACGAGCAGTACTTC. Amino acid sequence: CATSTWDNTYEQYF.

This clone was recorded only once. The rearrangement joins TRBV5-1 to TRBJ2-3; 14 bases are shared with TRBD2. Germline loops: CDR1 SGHRS, CDR2 YFSETQ. The CDR3 length is 18 residues. V was clipped by 4 bases and J by 3 bases; unmatched bases: 10. The CDR3 DNA reads TGCGCCAGCAGCACCGGACTAGCGGGAGGTGGGAGAACAGATACGCAGTATTTT. It translates to CASSTGLAGGGRTDTQYF.

By share, this clone ranks as medium-sized. V is TRBV3-1 (or the pseudogene TRBV3-2) and J is TRBJ2-7; 13 bases match TRBD2. This CDR3 contains 18 residues. J gave up 3 bases and V 3 bases, and 11 bases lay outside the gene matches. From germline, CDR1 is LGHDT and CDR2 YNNKEL (reference sequence). CDR3 sequence (DNA): TGTGCCAGCAGCCATACTAGCGGGAGGGCCCCCCGAGTCTACGAGCAGTACTTC. It yields the protein CASSHTSGRAPRVYEQYF.

The chain recombines TRBV6-1 with TRBJ2-1; 9 nucleotides line up with TRBD2. The CDR3 spans 15 residues. In germline, CDR1 is MNHNS, CDR2 SASEGT. With 3 bases clipped from V and 2 bases from J, the junction kept 2 bases outside the gene matches. CDR3 bases: TGTGCCAGCAGTGATCTAGCGGGGACCTACAATGAGCAGTTCTTC. Protein: CASSDLAGTYNEQFF.

This chain connects TRBV5-6 to TRBJ1-5, with D perhaps TRBD1 (5 bases). The CDR3 covers 16 residues. CDR1 is SGHDT and CDR2 is YYEEEE in the germline V gene. V was shortened by 4 bases and J by 3 bases, with 17 bases between the two germline ends. For the CDR3, the DNA is TGTGCCAGCAGCCCCAATGGGGGAGGGAACAATCAGCCCCAGCATTTT. Translation gives CASSPNGGGNNQPQHF.

The chain has TRBV30 and TRBJ2-1, with 11 nucleotides matching TRBD2. V shed 2 bases, J shed 2 bases, and the junction held 2 bases outside the gene matches. CDR3 size: 15 residues. In germline, CDR1 is GTSNPN, CDR2 SVGIG (reference sequence). In nucleotides, the CDR3 is TGTGCCTGGAGTCAGGGACTAGCGGCCTACAATGAGCAGTTCTTC. Translated, it gives CAWSQGLAAYNEQFF.

The J gene is TRBJ1-5, the V gene TRBV10-2, with D perhaps matching TRBD1 (5 bases). With 8 bases removed from V and 3 bases from J, the gap between germline ends came to 8 bases. CDR3 length: 12 residues. Germline CDR1 WSHSY, CDR2 SAAADI. Here the CDR3 reads CASGGVNQPQHF. In DNA form, the CDR3 reads TGCGCCAGCGGAGGGGTCAATCAGCCCCAGCATTTT.

The chain's CDR3 is CASSLAGGSNQPQHF. As DNA, the CDR3 is TGTGCCAGCAGCTTAGCAGGGGGTAGCAATCAGCCCCAGCATTTT. V gene TRBV7-2 combines with J gene TRBJ1-5; a possible D gene is TRBD1 (6 bases). CDR1 and CDR2 (germline): SGHTA, FQGNSA. The V end was cut by 0 bases, the J end by 0 bases, with 6 bases between. There are 15 residues in the CDR3.

V is TRBV13 and J is TRBJ1-1, with TRBD1 matching 9 bases. Germline CDR1 and CDR2: PRHDT and FYEKMQ (reference sequence). The V segment lost 3 bases and the J segment 5 bases; nucleotides outside the gene matches: 4. The CDR3 loop spans 14 amino acids. The chain's CDR3 is CASSLGQGFTEAFF. The CDR3 nucleotides are TGTGCCAGCAGCTTGGGACAGGGTTTTACTGAAGCTTTCTTT. The variable domain in full, completed from reference TRBV13 and TRBJ1-1, reads AAGVIQSPRHLIKEKRETATLKCYPIPRHDTVYWYQQGPGQDPQFLISFYEKMQSDKGSIPDRFSAQQFSDYHSELNMSSLELGDSALYFCASSLGQGFTEAFFGQGTRLTVV.

V and J are TRBV2 and TRBJ1-1; tentatively, D is TRBD1 (5 bases). The CDR3 has 13 residues. Per germline, CDR1 SNHLY and CDR2 FYNNEI. Trimming removed 6 bases at V and 4 bases at J, with 12 bases between. The CDR3 sequence: CASRGEVATEAFF. The DNA for the CDR3 is TGTGCCAGCAGGGGGGAGGTAGCCACTGAAGCTTTCTTT.

The gene calls are TRBV6-5 and TRBJ1-2; D is undetermined. Germline CDR1 MNHEY, CDR2 SVGAGI. Trimming took 7 bases from V and 4 from J, leaving 10 bases between them. CDR3 size: 12 residues. CDR3 residues: CASNQNGYGYTF. CDR3 coding DNA: TGTGCCAGCAATCAAAACGGCTATGGCTACACCTTC.

The V gene is TRBV5-1, the J gene TRBJ2-3; 8 positions match TRBD1. V was pared by 4 bases and J by 3 bases, with 4 bases of the junction left unmatched. The CDR3 is 14 residues long. Germline CDR1 SGHRS, CDR2 YFSETQ. The chain's CDR3 is CASSARGLTDTQYF. The CDR3 DNA reads TGCGCCAGCAGCGCCAGGGGGCTTACAGATACGCAGTATTTT. Variable domain in full (rest from reference TRBV5-1 and TRBJ2-3): KAGVTQTPRYLIKTRGQQVTLSCSPISGHRSVSWYQQTPGQGLQFLFEYFSETQRNKGNFPGRFSGRQFSNSRSEMNVSTLELGDSALYLCASSARGLTDTQYFGPGTRLTVL.

The J gene is TRBJ2-1, the V gene TRBV19; 7 bases fit TRBD1. Per germline, CDR1 LNHDA and CDR2 SQIVND (reference sequence). V dropped 1 base and J dropped 16; count of bases not matched to a gene: 10. This CDR3 has 13 amino acids. The CDR3 coding sequence is TGTGCCAGTAGTATAGGTGCCGGGACAGATCGCTTCTTC. Translated, it gives CASSIGAGTDRFF.

For this clone: At one of its ends the junction is not consistent with the germline gene, which may arise from a read error. J is TRBJ2-1 and V is TRBV19; 12 nucleotides match TRBD2. Germline V gene lookup returns CDR1 LNHDA and CDR2 SQIVND (reference sequence). This CDR3 has 18 amino acids. The CDR3 spells CASSDLLAGGPGYNEQLF. CDR3 bases: TGTGCCAGTTCGGATTTGCTAGCGGGAGGGCCTGGTTACAATGAGCAGCTCTTC.

V and J are TRBV19 and TRBJ1-1; weak D call: TRBD1 (6 bases). The CDR3 runs 15 residues. Germline values: CDR1 LNHDA, CDR2 SQIVND (reference sequence). V dropped 1 base and J dropped 1 base, with 10 bases sitting between them. The CDR3 here is CASSIAVRGNTEAFF. The CDR3 nucleotides read TGTGCCAGTAGTATAGCGGTCAGGGGGAACACTGAAGCTTTCTTT.